A single sample is the source of the 18 T cell receptor beta chains below, sequenced in a study of T cell changes during pregnancy in multiple sclerosis. Generated by immunoSEQ multiplex PCR, the TCRdb table keeps only in-frame clones and is missing some. The sample has 35,000 to 45,000 clones; roughly 90% are singletons. The sequences come from peripheral blood, collected in the second trimester of pregnancy. The receptor source for this set is a female donor in good health, enrolled as a control in a pregnancy study.

This clone came up a few times. The rearrangement joins TRBV6-1 to TRBJ1-2, with D perhaps TRBD1 (6 bases). The CDR3 totals 15 residues. The germline V gene has CDR1 MNHNS and CDR2 SASEGT. V was pared by 2 bases and J by 6 bases, with 16 bases between. The CDR3 spells CASSESRGARNGYTF. The CDR3 DNA reads as TGTGCCAGCAGTGAATCGCGGGGGGCGCGGAATGGCTACACCTTC.

Regarding this clone: One end of the junction does not line up with germline, which may come from a read error. The V gene is TRBV11-2, the J gene TRBJ1-2, with 7 bases matching TRBD1. The germline CDR1 and CDR2 sequences are SGHAT and FQNNGV. The CDR3 sequence is 13 residues long. The CDR3 DNA is TGTGCCAGCAGCTTTGTTGATTCCGGGACAGCTTTTTTC. It specifies CASSFVDSGTAFF.

This chain uses TRBV6-4 with TRBJ2-1, with a tentative D call TRBD2 (5 bases). The CDR3 loop spans 19 amino acids. V was pared by 0 bases and J by 5 bases, with 23 bases between. Germline V gives CDR1 MRHNA, CDR2 SNTAGT. CDR3 coding DNA: TGTGCCAGCAGTGACTCGAGGGCCGGCCGCTATTTAGGAGACAATGAGCAGTTCTTC. As protein: CASSDSRAGRYLGDNEQFF.

This clone is a singleton in its sample. The chain joins TRBV11-2 to TRBJ2-7; D call uncertain. The CDR3 is made up of 13 amino acids. Trimming removed 1 base at V and 7 bases at J, with 11 bases between. Germline-derived CDR1 and CDR2 are SGHAT and FQNNGV. The CDR3 here is CASSLVPGWEQYF. The CDR3 DNA reads TGTGCCAGCAGCTTAGTGCCCGGGTGGGAGCAGTACTTC.

This chain uses TRBV6-6 with TRBJ1-6; TRBD1 is a possible D gene (5 bases). CDR3 length: 12 residues. Trimming removed 6 bases at V and 11 bases at J, with 11 bases between. Looked up from germline, CDR1 is MNHNY and CDR2 is SVGAGI (reference sequence). CDR3 DNA: TGTGCCAGCAGCGTTATAGGGGCACCCCTCCACTTT. This codes for CASSVIGAPLHF.

This chain links TRBV2 with TRBJ2-7; D gene unclear. The CDR3 runs 12 residues. The V end was cut by 7 bases, the J end by 4 bases, with 11 bases between. In germline, CDR1 is SNHLY, CDR2 FYNNEI. The CDR3 DNA sequence: TGTGCCAGCACTAACCGGGTGTACGAGCAGTACTTC. Translated, it gives CASTNRVYEQYF.

The V gene is TRBV12-5, the J gene TRBJ2-3; a weak D match, TRBD2 (6 bases). The CDR3 length is 16 residues. V shed 2 bases and J shed 6 bases, with 18 bases lying between them. Germline lookup yields CDR1 LGHNT and CDR2 FRNRAP. The CDR3 sequence: CASGLLAMGGGDTQYF. The CDR3 DNA reads TGTGCTAGTGGTTTGCTAGCGATGGGAGGAGGGGATACGCAGTATTTT.

The V call is TRBV9, the J call TRBJ2-7; 11 bases map to TRBD2. The CDR3 has 17 amino acids. CDR1 SGDLS and CDR2 YYNGEE come from the germline V gene. V lost 4 bases and J lost 4; bases outside the gene matches: 13. For the CDR3, the DNA is TGTGCCAGCAGCCCTAATTTTGGACTAGCGGGTGTTTACGAGCAGTACTTC. Translating gives CASSPNFGLAGVYEQYF.

The chain carries TRBV4-1 and TRBJ1-3; D possibly corresponds to TRBD1 (5 bases). The CDR3 spans 17 residues. Germline V lookup: CDR1 MGHRA, CDR2 YSYEKL. V shed 3 bases and J shed 0 bases, with 15 bases lying between them. The CDR3: CASSQLQARSSGNTIYF. The CDR3 nucleotides read TGCGCCAGCAGCCAGCTACAGGCGAGGAGCTCTGGAAACACCATATATTTT.

This clone was detected once. The V and J genes are TRBV6-5 and TRBJ2-5; a possible D gene is TRBD2 (5 bases). The CDR3 is 15 residues long. V lost 0 bases to trimming and J lost 2 bases, with 10 bases between them. From germline, CDR1 is MNHEY and CDR2 SVGAGI. For the CDR3, the DNA is TGTGCCAGCAGTTACTCGCCGGGGTGGCAAGAGACCCAGTACTTC. Translated: CASSYSPGWQETQYF.

This clone was detected only once. This chain joins TRBV27 and TRBJ2-1; 9 nucleotides match TRBD2. V was clipped by 5 bases and J by 9 bases; unmatched bases: 5. Germline CDR1 MNHEY, CDR2 SMNVEV (reference sequence). The CDR3 is made up of 13 amino acids. CDR3 sequence reads: CASSGTSLLEQFF. The CDR3 nucleotides read TGTGCCAGCAGTGGGACTAGCCTTCTTGAGCAGTTCTTC.

V is TRBV5-6 and J is TRBJ2-7, with D perhaps matching TRBD2 (7 bases). CDR1 is SGHDT and CDR2 is YYEEEE in the germline V gene. CDR3 length: 14 residues. The V end was cut by 3 bases, the J end by 5 bases, with 15 bases between. CDR3 region: CASSWRGGSNEQYF. CDR3 DNA: TGTGCCAGCAGCTGGAGGGGGGGGTCTAACGAGCAGTACTTC.

This chain links TRBV9 with TRBJ2-3; 7 bases fit TRBD2. Germline V gene sequence: CDR1 SGDLS, CDR2 YYNGEE. The CDR3 runs to 16 residues. After removal of 1 base from V and 0 bases from J, the junction contained 5 bases not matched to a gene. The CDR3 sequence is CASSVSGEKSTDTQYF. The CDR3, as DNA: TGTGCCAGCAGCGTAAGCGGGGAGAAAAGCACAGATACGCAGTATTTT.

The chain joins TRBV15 to TRBJ2-3; D is ambiguous. CDR3 size: 13 residues. V gave up 5 bases and J gave up 2 bases, with 8 bases separating them. Germline V gives CDR1 LNHNV, CDR2 YYDKDF (reference sequence). The DNA for the CDR3 is TGTGCCACCAGCGATTACACCACAGATACGCAGTATTTT. It codes for CATSDYTTDTQYF.

This sequence joins TRBV6-1 and TRBJ2-2, with 8 bases matching TRBD2. Trimming cost V 2 bases and J 6 bases; bases outside gene matches: 8. CDR3 length: 16 amino acids. Germline-derived CDR1 and CDR2 are MNHNS and SASEGT. CDR3 bases: TGTGCCAGCAGTGAATCGGGGGGGGGACCAGCCGGGGAGCTGTTTTTT. It specifies CASSESGGGPAGELFF.

In its sample, this clone was seen once. This rearrangement joins TRBV5-6 to TRBJ2-2; 7 bases fit TRBD1. V was pared by 4 bases and J by 4 bases, with 7 bases of the junction left unmatched. This CDR3 is 15 amino acids long. From germline, CDR1 is SGHDT and CDR2 YYEEEE. The chain's CDR3 is CASSLRAGGTGELFF. The CDR3 region has the DNA TGTGCCAGCAGCCTCCGCGCAGGGGGCACCGGGGAGCTGTTTTTT.

The CDR3 nucleotides read TGTGCCAGCAGCTTAGTTTCGCGGCGGGAGGGCTCCTACGAGCAGTACTTC. Its translation: CASSLVSRREGSYEQYF. The chain couples TRBV7-2 to TRBJ2-7; 9 bases agree with TRBD2. The CDR3 extends over 17 amino acids. The germline V gene has CDR1 SGHTA and CDR2 FQGNSA. Unmatched junction bases numbered 7, after V lost 1 base and J lost 0 bases.

The rearrangement links TRBV5-6 to TRBJ1-4; tentative D call: TRBD1 (5 bases). This CDR3 spans 15 amino acids. CDR1 and CDR2 from the germline V gene are SGHDT and YYEEEE. V lost 4 bases, J lost 9 bases, and 19 bases lay in between. The CDR3 is CASSLGIGAPQKLFF. As DNA, the CDR3 is TGTGCCAGCAGCCTTGGTATAGGGGCCCCTCAAAAACTGTTTTTT.